The 24 T cell receptor beta chains below were found in one sample sequenced in a study of blood T cell repertoires in COVID-19. Profiling relied on immunoSEQ multiplex PCR, and the TCRdb table lists in-frame clones only, not all of them. Found here are roughly 87,000 clones, less than 85% of them singletons; the top ten hold 15% to 20%. The sample comprised peripheral blood. The source is a woman aged 55-75 years with acute or convalescent COVID-19.

V and J are TRBV6-1 and TRBJ1-2; maybe TRBD1 (5 bases). The V and J ends lost 0 bases and 3 bases respectively, with 11 bases between them. The CDR3 loop spans 15 amino acids. Germline CDR1 reads MNHNS; CDR2 reads SASEGT. The chain's CDR3 is CASSEAVGGDYGYTF. The CDR3 region has the DNA TGTGCCAGCAGTGAAGCGGTGGGGGGGGACTATGGCTACACCTTC.

This rearrangement joins TRBV25-1 to TRBJ1-2, with TRBD1 matching over 8 bases. V shed 1 base and J 7 bases; nucleotides not matched to a gene: 8. The CDR3 covers 15 residues. Germline V gene lookup returns CDR1 MGHDK and CDR2 SYGVNS. The CDR3: CASSEFGRGRVGYTF. CDR3 in DNA: TGTGCCAGCAGTGAATTCGGCAGGGGGCGGGTTGGCTACACCTTC.

The chain recombines TRBV19 with TRBJ1-5, with a weak D call TRBD1 (6 bases). The germline CDR1 and CDR2 sequences are LNHDA and SQIVND (reference sequence). The CDR3 contains 15 residues. The V end was cut by 3 bases, the J end by 4 bases, with 13 bases between. CDR3 region: CASSMNRVPNQPQHF. CDR3 sequence (DNA): TGTGCCAGTAGTATGAACAGGGTTCCGAATCAGCCCCAGCATTTT. Full variable domain (remainder filled in from reference TRBV19 and TRBJ1-5): DGGITQSPKYLFRKEGQNVTLSCEQNLNHDAMYWYRQDPGQGLRLIYYSQIVNDFQKGDIAEGYSVSREKKESFPLTVTSAQKNPTAFYLCASSMNRVPNQPQHFGDGTRLSIL.

This chain connects TRBV20-1 to TRBJ2-3; D gene uncertain. Trimming cost V 5 bases and J 6 bases, with 9 bases left between them. The germline gives CDR1 DFQATT, CDR2 SNEGSKA (reference sequence). This CDR3 comprises 11 residues. The CDR3 DNA is TGCAGTGCTCTCTCCGGGGATACGCAGTATTTT. Protein product: CSALSGDTQYF.

This clone is a singleton in its sample. The V gene is TRBV4-1, the J gene TRBJ2-3; tentatively, D is TRBD1 (5 bases). V was pared by 0 bases and J by 2 bases, with 12 bases between. Germline values: CDR1 MGHRA, CDR2 YSYEKL. The CDR3 is 16 amino acids. The CDR3 DNA is TGCGCCAGCAGCCAAGAAATCCAGGGCTACACAGATACGCAGTATTTT. This codes for CASSQEIQGYTDTQYF.

The chain recombines TRBV7-9 with TRBJ1-4; D is unclear. This CDR3 is 15 amino acids long. Germline-derived CDR1 and CDR2 are SEHNR and FQNEAQ (reference sequence). V lost 1 base and J lost 5, with 11 bases in between. CDR3 bases: TGTGCCAGCAGCTTAGGCACAGCCAGAAATGAAAAACTGTTTTTT. This gives the protein CASSLGTARNEKLFF.

The rearrangement uses TRBV7-2 and TRBJ1-1, with 8 bases aligning to TRBD1. The CDR3 is 13 amino acids. Germline V CDR1 and CDR2: SGHTA, FQGNSA. V gave up 4 bases and J gave up 5 bases; unmatched junction bases: 3. CDR3 protein: CASSWTGLTEAFF. CDR3 bases: TGTGCCAGCAGCTGGACAGGGTTGACTGAAGCTTTCTTT.

V and J are TRBV7-9 and TRBJ1-1; 8 positions match TRBD1. CDR1 is SEHNR, CDR2 FQNEAQ, per germline (reference sequence). Trimming took 1 base from V and 11 from J; bases not matched to a gene: 6. The CDR3 has 13 residues. The CDR3 DNA sequence: TGTGCCAGCAGCTTAGTTGGACAGGGTATGGCTTTCTTT. Translated: CASSLVGQGMAFF.

The rearrangement links TRBV24-1 to TRBJ1-4; TRBD1 is a possible D gene (6 bases). CDR3 length: 16 amino acids. The V and J ends lost 3 bases and 3 bases respectively, with 13 bases between them. The germline CDR1 and CDR2 sequences are KGHDR and SFDVKD. The CDR3 here is CATSDGTGSANEKLFF. CDR3 bases: TGTGCCACCAGTGATGGAACAGGGTCGGCTAATGAAAAACTGTTTTTT.

The rearrangement joins TRBV6-1 to TRBJ2-5; 8 bases are a match to TRBD2. This CDR3 contains 16 residues. Germline V gene sequence: CDR1 MNHNS, CDR2 SASEGT. With 2 bases clipped from V and 8 bases from J, the junction kept 13 bases outside the gene matches. The CDR3 region is CASSEQLSGDPTTQYF. CDR3 sequence (DNA): TGTGCCAGCAGTGAACAGCTTAGCGGGGATCCAACTACCCAGTACTTC.

V usage is TRBV5-1 and J usage is TRBJ2-7, with TRBD2 as a possible D gene (7 bases). The V gene's germline CDR1 is SGHRS and CDR2 YFSETQ. The ends were cut back, 4 bases at V and 2 bases at J, with 10 bases in the middle. This CDR3 is built from 13 residues. This CDR3 is CASSPGGAYEQYF. The CDR3 nucleotides are TGCGCCAGCAGCCCGGGGGGCGCCTACGAGCAGTACTTC.

The genes are TRBV3-1 (or the pseudogene TRBV3-2) and TRBJ1-1; no definite D call. The CDR3 has 13 amino acids. The V end lost 0 bases, the J end lost 6 bases, and 8 bases lay between the germline ends. Germline values: CDR1 LGHDT, CDR2 YNNKEL (reference sequence). CDR3 loop: CASSQDLRAEAFF. For the CDR3, the DNA is TGTGCCAGCAGCCAAGATTTGAGGGCTGAAGCTTTCTTT.

The chain is built from TRBV27 and TRBJ1-5, with a weak D call TRBD1 (5 bases). Trimming cost V 6 bases and J 4 bases, with 10 bases left between them. Germline CDR1 MNHEY, CDR2 SMNVEV (reference sequence). The CDR3 is 13 residues long. DNA of the CDR3: TGTGCCAGCAGGCCTGACAGTAATCAGCCCCAGCATTTT. Amino acid sequence: CASRPDSNQPQHF.

This sequence joins TRBV28 and TRBJ1-5; 7 nucleotides align to TRBD1. The CDR3 runs to 16 residues. Germline loops: CDR1 MDHEN, CDR2 SYDVKM. The junction had 12 bases not matched to a gene; V was cut back by 3 bases and J by 7 bases. The CDR3 nucleotides read TGTGCCAGCAGTTTTGCAGACAGGGATTTCGAACAGCCCCAGCATTTT. Translating gives CASSFADRDFEQPQHF.

The chain joins TRBV5-1 to TRBJ2-3; weak D call: TRBD1 (6 bases). The CDR3 runs 16 residues. The V end was cut by 9 bases, the J end by 0 bases, with 20 bases between. Germline V gene sequence: CDR1 SGHRS, CDR2 YFSETQ. The CDR3 DNA sequence: TGCGCCACCTCGAAACAGGGTACCCTTAGCACAGATACGCAGTATTTT. Its translation is CATSKQGTLSTDTQYF.

This chain uses TRBV5-1 with TRBJ1-2; 7 bases line up with TRBD1. With V trimmed by 0 bases and J by 7 bases, 3 bases remained unmatched. Germline assignment: CDR1 SGHRS and CDR2 YFSETQ. The CDR3 is made up of 13 amino acids. The CDR3 sequence: CASSLARQGGYTF. In DNA form, the CDR3 reads TGCGCCAGCAGCTTGGCCCGACAGGGTGGCTACACCTTC.

The V gene is TRBV24-1, the J gene TRBJ2-1; 11 nucleotides align to TRBD2. V lost 5 bases and J lost 5; bases outside the gene matches: 1. This CDR3 has 14 residues. From germline, CDR1 is KGHDR and CDR2 SFDVKD. CDR3 sequence: CATSASGGNNEQFF. CDR3 nucleotides: TGTGCCACCAGTGCTAGCGGGGGGAACAATGAGCAGTTCTTC.

There are a few counts of this clone. The chain is built from TRBV4-1 and TRBJ2-7; no definite D call. Deletions cut 1 base from V and 0 bases from J, with 7 bases between. CDR1 and CDR2 (germline): MGHRA, YSYEKL. This CDR3 is 14 amino acids long. CDR3 bases: TGCGCCAGCAGCCAAGCGGTAAGCTCCTACGAGCAGTACTTC. Its translation: CASSQAVSSYEQYF.

The genes are TRBV6-5 and TRBJ1-6; D perhaps matches TRBD1 (5 bases). CDR3 size: 13 residues. V shed 6 bases and J shed 8 bases, with 11 bases lying between them. Looked up from germline, CDR1 is MNHEY and CDR2 is SVGAGI. The CDR3 region has the DNA TGTGCCAGCAGGCGGGACGGAGATTCACCCCTCCACTTT. It yields the protein CASRRDGDSPLHF.

The CDR3 spells CASRWGQGVDGYTF. CDR3 in DNA: TGTGCCAGTAGATGGGGACAGGGGGTCGATGGCTACACCTTC. The chain combines TRBV19 with TRBJ1-2, with TRBD1 matching 11 bases. This CDR3 region has 14 residues. V gave up 6 bases and J gave up 6 bases; unmatched junction bases: 6. CDR1 is LNHDA and CDR2 is SQIVND in the germline V gene (reference sequence).

The J gene is TRBJ1-1, the V gene TRBV6-1; no clear D. The CDR3 consists of 13 residues. Germline assignment: CDR1 MNHNS and CDR2 SASEGT. V was trimmed by 2 bases and J by 1 base, leaving 5 bases between them. DNA for the CDR3: TGTGCCAGCAGTGAATCAGAGAACACTGAAGCTTTCTTT. It specifies CASSESENTEAFF.

CDR3 loop: CASSHAEQAGRRGYTF. The CDR3 DNA sequence: TGTGCCAGCAGCCACGCAGAACAAGCAGGGCGACGTGGCTACACCTTC. The chain couples TRBV7-9 to TRBJ1-2; a possible D gene is TRBD1 (5 bases). Germline assignment: CDR1 SEHNR and CDR2 FQNEAQ (reference sequence). The CDR3 has 16 amino acids. V lost 5 bases and J lost 7, with 23 bases in between.

This chain joins TRBV6-1 and TRBJ1-5, with D tentatively TRBD1 (6 bases). V lost 1 base and J lost 4, with 11 bases in between. The CDR3 loop spans 15 amino acids. Germline-derived CDR1 and CDR2 are MNHNS and SASEGT. CDR3 residues: CASSEGSQGNQPQHF. For the CDR3, the DNA is TGTGCCAGCAGTGAAGGTTCGCAGGGGAATCAGCCCCAGCATTTT.

The V call is TRBV28, the J call TRBJ1-2, with TRBD1 as a possible D gene (5 bases). The CDR3 length is 14 residues. The germline CDR1 and CDR2 sequences are MDHEN and SYDVKM. V was shortened by 2 bases and J by 5 bases, with 12 bases between the two germline ends. CDR3 sequence: CASSLRGWTYGYTF. In nucleotides, the CDR3 is TGTGCCAGCAGTTTAAGGGGTTGGACATATGGCTACACCTTC.